One and the same sample provided the 4 T cell receptor beta chains below, sequenced in a study of shared clonotypes between healthy human individuals. TCRdb's copy holds only in-frame clones and misses some; the assay was immunoSEQ multiplex PCR. This table holds 2 million to 2.5 million clones, 93% found once. Sample: naive CD4+ T cells from PBMCs. The subset: CD45RA+ positively selected. Receptors were obtained from a man aged 18 to 35 in good health. Some clones in this sample may be carry-over from other donors' samples.

The rearrangement uses TRBV7-9 and TRBJ2-7; D may be TRBD2 (6 bases). Trimming removed 10 bases at V and 1 base at J, with 14 bases between. CDR3 size: 13 residues. Germline lookup yields CDR1 SEHNR and CDR2 FQNEAQ (reference sequence). Written as DNA, the CDR3 is TGTGCCACCCTGGGGGGAGAGTCCTACGAGCAGTACTTC. Its translation: CATLGGESYEQYF.

This clone has a single count. V usage is TRBV7-3 and J usage is TRBJ2-1, with TRBD2 identical over 8 bases. The CDR3 totals 16 residues. Losses at the gene ends were 0 bases for V and 4 bases for J; bases not matched to a gene: 5. Germline assignment: CDR1 SGHTA and CDR2 FQGTGA. The CDR3 nucleotides read TGTGCCAGCAGCTTAACCGGGACTAGGCTTTACAATGAGCAGTTCTTC. Its translation: CASSLTGTRLYNEQFF.

This chain connects TRBV28 to TRBJ1-5; D not resolved. The length of the CDR3 is 12 residues. V gave up 8 bases and J gave up 5 bases, with 10 bases separating them. Germline values: CDR1 MDHEN, CDR2 SYDVKM. The CDR3 region has the DNA TGTGCCAGCCTAACCCGGGATCAGCCCCAGCATTTT. Translated, it gives CASLTRDQPQHF. The variable domain in full, completed from reference TRBV28 and TRBJ1-5, reads DVKVTQSSRYLVKRTGEKVFLECVQDMDHENMFWYRQDPGLGLRLIYFSYDVKMKEKGDIPEGYSVSREKKERFSLILESASTNQTSMYLCASLTRDQPQHFGDGTRLSIL.

The J gene is TRBJ2-2, the V gene TRBV9; a weak D match, TRBD2 (6 bases). V gave up 0 bases and J gave up 3 bases, with 12 bases separating them. The germline CDR1 and CDR2 sequences are SGDLS and YYNGEE. The CDR3 is 16 residues long. The CDR3 DNA reads TGTGCCAGCAGCGTAGATGGCAGCGGGTACACCGGGGAGCTGTTTTTT. Its protein product is CASSVDGSGYTGELFF.